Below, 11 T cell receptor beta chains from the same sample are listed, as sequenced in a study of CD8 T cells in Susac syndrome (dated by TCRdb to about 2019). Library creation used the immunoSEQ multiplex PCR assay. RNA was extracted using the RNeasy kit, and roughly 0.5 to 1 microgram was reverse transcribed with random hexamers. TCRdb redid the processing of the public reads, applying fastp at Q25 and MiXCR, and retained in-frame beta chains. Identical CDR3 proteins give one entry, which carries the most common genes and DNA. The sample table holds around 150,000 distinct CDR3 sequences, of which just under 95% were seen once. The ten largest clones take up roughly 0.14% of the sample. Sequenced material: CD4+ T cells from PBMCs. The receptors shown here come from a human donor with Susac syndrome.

CDR3 region: CASSRNSGGASYEQYF. The DNA of the CDR3 is TGTGCCAGCTCACGAAATAGCGGGGGGGCATCCTACGAGCAGTACTTC. The chain recombines TRBV18 with TRBJ2-7; 11 bases fit TRBD2. The junction had 6 bases not matched to a gene; V was cut back by 4 bases and J by 1 base. In germline, CDR1 is KGHSH, CDR2 LQKENI. The CDR3 consists of 16 residues. Full variable domain (outside the CDR3, taken from reference TRBV18 and TRBJ2-7): NAGVMQNPRHLVRRRGQEARLRCSPMKGHSHVYWYRQLPEEGLKFMVYLQKENIIDESGMPKERFSAEFPKEGPSILRIQQVVRGDSAAYFCASSRNSGGASYEQYFGPGTRLTVT.

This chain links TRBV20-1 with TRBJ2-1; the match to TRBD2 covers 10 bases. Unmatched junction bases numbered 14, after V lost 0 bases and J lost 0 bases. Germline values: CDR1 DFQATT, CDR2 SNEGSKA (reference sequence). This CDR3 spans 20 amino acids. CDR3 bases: TGCAGTGCTAGAGACCGTAGGACTAGCGGCAGTCAGTCCTCCTACAATGAGCAGTTCTTC. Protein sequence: CSARDRRTSGSQSSYNEQFF.

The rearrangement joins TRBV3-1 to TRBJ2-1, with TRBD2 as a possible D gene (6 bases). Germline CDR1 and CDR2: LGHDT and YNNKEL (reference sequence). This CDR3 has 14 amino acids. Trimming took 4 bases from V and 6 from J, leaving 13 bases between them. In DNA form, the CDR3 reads TGTGCCAGCAGCCCGACTAGGGGCCTCAATGAGCAGTTCTTC. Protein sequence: CASSPTRGLNEQFF.

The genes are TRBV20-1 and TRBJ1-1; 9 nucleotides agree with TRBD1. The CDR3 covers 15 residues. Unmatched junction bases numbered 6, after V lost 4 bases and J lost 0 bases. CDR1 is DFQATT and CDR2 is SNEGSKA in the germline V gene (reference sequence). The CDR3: CSAKVQGALNTEAFF. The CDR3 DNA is TGCAGTGCTAAGGTACAGGGGGCCCTGAACACTGAAGCTTTCTTT.

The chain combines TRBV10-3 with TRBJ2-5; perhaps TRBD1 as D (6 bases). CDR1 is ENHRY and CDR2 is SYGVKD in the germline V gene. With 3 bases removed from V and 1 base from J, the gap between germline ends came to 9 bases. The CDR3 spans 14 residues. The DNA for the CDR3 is TGTGCCATCAGTGACGACAGGCCCCAAGAGACCCAGTACTTC. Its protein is CAISDDRPQETQYF.

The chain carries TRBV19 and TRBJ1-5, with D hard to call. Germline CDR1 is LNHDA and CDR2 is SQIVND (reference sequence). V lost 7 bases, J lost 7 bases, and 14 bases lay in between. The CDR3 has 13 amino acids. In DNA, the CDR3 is TGTGCCAGTAACGGGTTCACCGGACAGCCCCAGCATTTT. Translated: CASNGFTGQPQHF.

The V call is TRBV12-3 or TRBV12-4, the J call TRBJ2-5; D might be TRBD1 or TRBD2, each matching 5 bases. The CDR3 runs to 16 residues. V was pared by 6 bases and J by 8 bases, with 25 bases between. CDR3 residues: CASSRSRGDRRGTQYF. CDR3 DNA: TGTGCCAGCAGCCGATCTCGTGGGGATCGCCGGGGCACCCAGTACTTC.

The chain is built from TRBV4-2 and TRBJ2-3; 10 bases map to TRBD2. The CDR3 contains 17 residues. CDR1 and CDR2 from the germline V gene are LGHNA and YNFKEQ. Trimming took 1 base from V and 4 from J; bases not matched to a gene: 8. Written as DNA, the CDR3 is TGTGCCAGCAGCCAAGGCGGAGCGGGGGGGCTGGCAGATACGCAGTATTTT. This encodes CASSQGGAGGLADTQYF.

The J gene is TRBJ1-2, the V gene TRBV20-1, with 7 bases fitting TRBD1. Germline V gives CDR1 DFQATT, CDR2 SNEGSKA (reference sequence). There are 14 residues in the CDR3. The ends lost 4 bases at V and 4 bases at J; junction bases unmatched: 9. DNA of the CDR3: TGCAGTGCTATATCCGGGACAGCCCGCTATGGCTACACCTTC. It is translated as CSAISGTARYGYTF.

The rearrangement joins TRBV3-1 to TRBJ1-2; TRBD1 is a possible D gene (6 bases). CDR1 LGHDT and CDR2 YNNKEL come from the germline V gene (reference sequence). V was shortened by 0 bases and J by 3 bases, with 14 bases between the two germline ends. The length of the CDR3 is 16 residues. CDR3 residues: CASSQDPTGADYGYTF. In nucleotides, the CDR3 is TGTGCCAGCAGCCAAGATCCGACAGGAGCTGACTATGGCTACACCTTC.

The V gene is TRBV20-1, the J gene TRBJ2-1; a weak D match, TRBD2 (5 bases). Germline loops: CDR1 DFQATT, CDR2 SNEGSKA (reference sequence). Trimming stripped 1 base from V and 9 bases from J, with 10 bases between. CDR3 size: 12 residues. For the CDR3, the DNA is TGCAGTGCTAGAGTTGCTAGCATTGAGCAGTTCTTC. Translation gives CSARVASIEQFF.